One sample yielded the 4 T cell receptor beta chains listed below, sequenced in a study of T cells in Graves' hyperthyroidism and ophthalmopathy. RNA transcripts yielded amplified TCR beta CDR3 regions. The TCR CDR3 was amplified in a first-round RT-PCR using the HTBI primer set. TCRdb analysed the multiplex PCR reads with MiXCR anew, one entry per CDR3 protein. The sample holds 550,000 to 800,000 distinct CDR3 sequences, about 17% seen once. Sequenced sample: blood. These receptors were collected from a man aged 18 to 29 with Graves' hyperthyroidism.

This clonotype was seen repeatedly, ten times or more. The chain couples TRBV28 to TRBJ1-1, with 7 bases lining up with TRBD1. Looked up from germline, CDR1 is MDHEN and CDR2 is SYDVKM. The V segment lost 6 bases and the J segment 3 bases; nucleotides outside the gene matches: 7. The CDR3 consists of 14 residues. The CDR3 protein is CASRFPGGHTEAFF. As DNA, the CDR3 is TGTGCCAGCAGGTTCCCAGGGGGTCACACTGAAGCTTTCTTT.

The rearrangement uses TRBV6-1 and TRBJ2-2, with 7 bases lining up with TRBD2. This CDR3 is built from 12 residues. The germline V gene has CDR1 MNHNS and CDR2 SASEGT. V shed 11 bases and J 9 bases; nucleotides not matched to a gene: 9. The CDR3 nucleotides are TGTGCCTCCCGGACTAGTTCGAGGGAGCTGTTTTTT. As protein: CASRTSSRELFF.

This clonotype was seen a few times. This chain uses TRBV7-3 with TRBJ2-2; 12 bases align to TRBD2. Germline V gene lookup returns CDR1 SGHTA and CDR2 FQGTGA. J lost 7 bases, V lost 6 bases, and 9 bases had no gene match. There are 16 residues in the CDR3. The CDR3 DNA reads TGTGCCAGCAGTCAGCGGACTAGCGGGACTGGCGGGGAGCTGTTTTTT. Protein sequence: CASSQRTSGTGGELFF.

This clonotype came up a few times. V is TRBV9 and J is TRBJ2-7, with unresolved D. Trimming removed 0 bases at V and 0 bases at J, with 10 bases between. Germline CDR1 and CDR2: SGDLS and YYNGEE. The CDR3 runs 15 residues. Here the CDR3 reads CASSVDPLSSYEQYF. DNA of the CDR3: TGTGCCAGCAGCGTAGACCCACTGAGCTCCTACGAGCAGTACTTC.